This TCR beta chain was found in a study of blood T cell repertoires in COVID-19. There are 13 residues in the CDR3. Looked up from germline, CDR1 is SGHNT and CDR2 is YYREEE (reference sequence). J was trimmed by 4 bases and V by 4 bases; bases with no gene match: 4. Clones were read by immunoSEQ multiplex PCR, and TCRdb kept only the in-frame ones, dropping some. The data show around 160,000 clones, over 70% seen once. The chain joins TRBV5-4 to TRBJ1-1, with 7 bases lining up with TRBD1. This sequence originates from a man older than 75 with acute or convalescent COVID-19. Sequencing was carried out using peripheral blood. The CDR3 spells CASSNRGITEAFF. The CDR3 DNA is TGTGCCAGCAGCAACAGGGGTATCACTGAAGCTTTCTTT.